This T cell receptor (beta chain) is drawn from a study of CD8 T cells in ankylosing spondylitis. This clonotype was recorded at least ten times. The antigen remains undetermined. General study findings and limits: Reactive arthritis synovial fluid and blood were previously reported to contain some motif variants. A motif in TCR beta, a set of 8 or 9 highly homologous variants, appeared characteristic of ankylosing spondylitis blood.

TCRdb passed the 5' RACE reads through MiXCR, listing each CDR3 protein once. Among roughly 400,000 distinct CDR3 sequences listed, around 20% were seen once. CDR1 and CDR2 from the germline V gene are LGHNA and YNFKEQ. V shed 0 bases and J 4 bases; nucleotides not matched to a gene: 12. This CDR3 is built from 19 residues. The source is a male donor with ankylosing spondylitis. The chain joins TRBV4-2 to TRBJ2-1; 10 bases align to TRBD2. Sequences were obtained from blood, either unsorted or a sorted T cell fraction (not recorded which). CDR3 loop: CASSQDGTSVSRGYNEQFF. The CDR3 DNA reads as TGTGCCAGCAGCCAAGATGGGACTAGCGTCTCGAGGGGTTACAATGAGCAGTTCTTC.